These T cell receptor beta chains were read from a single sample in a study of blood T cell repertoires in COVID-19. The protocol was immunoSEQ multiplex PCR, while the TCRdb copy is restricted to in-frame clones and leaves out a portion. The sample lists some 170,000 clones; around 80% were seen once. The sample taken for sequencing was peripheral blood. Every receptor here comes from a woman over 75 with active or convalescent COVID-19. Both conserved end residues are trimmed from each CDR3. Only some rows state a clone size, as once, few, many or a class for expanded clones.

size: -
V: TRBV5-1
CDR3: ASSLDSTSTDTQY

size: -
V: TRBV3-1/TRBV3-2
CDR3: ASSQVTGYTEAF

size: -
V: TRBV24-1
CDR3: ATSVPGADTQY

size: -
V: TRBV5-1
CDR3: ASSSGTRVASSYNSPLH

size: -
V: TRBV18
CDR3: ASSPPSGGTHRNTEAF

size: -
V: TRBV5-1
CDR3: ASSPAEIQETQY

size: -
V: TRBV5-1
CDR3: ASSLGGASSYEQY

size: -
V: TRBV27
CDR3: ASSRRQMDGYT

size: once
V: TRBV2
CDR3: ASSSTQDYGYT

size: -
V: TRBV5-4
CDR3: ASSLDGYGSYNSPLH

size: -
V: TRBV7-8
CDR3: ASRPGRGGRYNEQF

size: -
V: TRBV11-3
CDR3: ASSLGVGSSEQY

size: -
V: TRBV12-3/TRBV12-4
CDR3: ASSPASYEQY

size: -
V: TRBV30
CDR3: AWSARTLYT

size: once
V: TRBV11-3
CDR3: ASGRGQGDYGYT

size: -
V: TRBV6-5
CDR3: ASSPGERRQPQH

size: -
V: TRBV2
CDR3: ASRVHYTDTQY

size: -
V: TRBV6-5
CDR3: ASSYMRQGSTEAF

size: -
V: TRBV7-9
CDR3: ASSYVLEGTEAF

size: -
V: TRBV7-3
CDR3: ASSLDRGNEQF

size: -
V: TRBV7-2
CDR3: ASSLGSGSAKNIQY

size: -
V: TRBV6-5
CDR3: ASTRVYEQY

size: few
V: TRBV5-6
CDR3: ASRGTGSSGNTIY

size: -
V: TRBV6-2/TRBV6-3
CDR3: ASSYGQGTSSPLH

size: many
V: TRBV6-2/TRBV6-3
CDR3: ASSDRERGYGYT

size: once
V: TRBV7-9
CDR3: APGPRDRDGYT

size: -
V: TRBV7-9
CDR3: ASSFGMNTEAF

size: few
V: TRBV11-3
CDR3: ASSLGQGNEKLF

size: -
V: TRBV11-1
CDR3: ASSLGKTATYEQY

size: -
V: TRBV7-2
CDR3: ASSSDRVTEAF

size: -
V: TRBV7-7
CDR3: ASSLDPGAMGEQF

size: -
V: TRBV6-5
CDR3: ASSYTRGNNYGYT

size: -
V: TRBV4-1
CDR3: ASSQGGVGEQF

size: -
V: TRBV7-2
CDR3: ASSNRDRDSPLH

size: -
V: TRBV5-4
CDR3: ASSSPGTGGYEQY

size: -
V: TRBV4-3
CDR3: ASSPGTGGVYGYT

size: once
V: TRBV9
CDR3: ASSVGPGGEAF

size: -
V: TRBV7-9
CDR3: ASSFLPGQGAHTEAF

size: -
V: TRBV7-2
CDR3: ASSLAGQGIQPQH

size: once
V: TRBV4-1
CDR3: ASSQYHTGTGQYQETQY

size: -
V: TRBV28
CDR3: ASSPGQGRGYT

size: -
V: TRBV2
CDR3: AMRITGELF

size: once
V: TRBV19
CDR3: ASKETGVKTEAF

size: -
V: TRBV7-8
CDR3: ASSFQIPDTQY

size: -
V: TRBV14
CDR3: ASSFDRGRGTIY

size: -
V: TRBV11-2
CDR3: ASSQDRTSYEQY

size: -
V: TRBV7-2
CDR3: ASSSQSRNSPLH

size: -
V: TRBV6-5
CDR3: ASSPGLAGYNEQF

size: -
V: TRBV11-3
CDR3: ASSLGGQGGGEQF

size: -
V: TRBV10-2
CDR3: ASSDRTGASNQPQH

size: once
V: TRBV18
CDR3: ASSPPRGPTNTDTQY

size: -
V: TRBV6-2/TRBV6-3
CDR3: ASSPTIVRNQPQH

size: -
V: TRBV3-1/TRBV3-2
CDR3: ASSPDTGISYGYT

size: -
V: TRBV6-6
CDR3: ASSLSPGTVTSGNTIY